This record covers a single T cell receptor beta chain. This entry comes from a study of T cell changes during pregnancy in multiple sclerosis. Assay: immunoSEQ multiplex PCR; the TCRdb copy retains only in-frame clones and omits some. The table shows approximately 18,000 clones, with around 87% occurring only once. The sequencing here drew on CD8+ T cells from peripheral blood mononuclear cells, taken in the third trimester of pregnancy. The sequence was obtained from a female donor in good health, enrolled as a control in a pregnancy study.

The CDR3 DNA reads as TGTGCCAGCAGTAACCGGGACAGGCTCCACTATGGCTACACCTTC. As protein: CASSNRDRLHYGYTF. The rearrangement joins TRBV27 to TRBJ1-2; TRBD1 aligns across 8 bases. The V gene's germline CDR1 is MNHEY and CDR2 SMNVEV (reference sequence). This CDR3 has 15 residues. The V segment lost 5 bases and the J segment 3 bases; nucleotides outside the gene matches: 8.